This entry concerns a single T cell receptor (beta chain). This clone's antigen is unknown. Base qualities are not at hand, and no much larger clone is one base apart. The library was obtained by the immunoSEQ multiplex PCR assay. TCRdb carries this immuneACCESS record with in-frame sequences only. Its versions omit some clonotypes, under half of them owing to an unresolved V gene in the studies checked, with the rest unexplained. This sample has about 98,000 clones in its table, and approximately 78% of those were observed once. The leading ten clones occupy about 2% of the sample. These data come from a study of control samples from healthy donors and cancer patients (dated by TCRdb to about 2020). The CDR3 measures 15 amino acids from cysteine to phenylalanine. The read is trimmed to its CDR3 DNA, 45 bases read in frame from base 1. Reading the germline V gene (reference sequence) gives CDR1 LGHDT and CDR2 YNNKEL. Trimming costs V 5 bases and J 1 base, and their ends lie 14 bases apart.

The sample consisted of blood. The chain couples TRBV3-1 (or the pseudogene TRBV3-2) to TRBJ1-1; the D gene identity is not certain. This clonotype was sampled from a man in his 60s in good health. The bases read TGTGCCAGCAGCTCCCGAAGAGGCGCGAACACTGAAGCTTTCTTT. This gives the protein CASSSRRGANTEAFF.